This TCR beta chain was recovered during a study of T cell changes during pregnancy in multiple sclerosis. In its sample, this clone was seen a few times. V shed 0 bases and J 10 bases; nucleotides not matched to a gene: 6. The CDR3 loop spans 15 amino acids. Germline CDR1 is SGHDT and CDR2 is YYEEEE. Sequenced by immunoSEQ multiplex PCR; TCRdb stores in-frame clones only, minus some. The sample yields about 110,000 clones, about 89% seen once. This TCR came from a female donor with multiple sclerosis, enrolled in a pregnancy study. The sample was peripheral blood, taken before pregnancy. The chain combines TRBV5-6 with TRBJ1-6, with TRBD1 matching over 8 bases. Here the CDR3 reads CASSLVQGDSSPLHF. The CDR3 DNA is TGTGCCAGCAGCTTGGTACAGGGGGATAGCTCACCCCTCCACTTT.